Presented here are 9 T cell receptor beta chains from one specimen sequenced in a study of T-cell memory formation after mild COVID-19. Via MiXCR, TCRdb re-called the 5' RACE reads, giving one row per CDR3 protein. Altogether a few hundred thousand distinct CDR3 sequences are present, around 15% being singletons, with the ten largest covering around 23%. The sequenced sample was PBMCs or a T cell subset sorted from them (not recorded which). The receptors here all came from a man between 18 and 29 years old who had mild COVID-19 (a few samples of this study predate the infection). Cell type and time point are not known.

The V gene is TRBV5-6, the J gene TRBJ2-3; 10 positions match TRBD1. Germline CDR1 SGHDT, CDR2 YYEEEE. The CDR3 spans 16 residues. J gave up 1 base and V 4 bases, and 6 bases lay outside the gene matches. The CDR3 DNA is TGTGCCAGCAGCGCCGCGGGACAGGGGCGCACAGATACGCAGTATTTT. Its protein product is CASSAAGQGRTDTQYF.

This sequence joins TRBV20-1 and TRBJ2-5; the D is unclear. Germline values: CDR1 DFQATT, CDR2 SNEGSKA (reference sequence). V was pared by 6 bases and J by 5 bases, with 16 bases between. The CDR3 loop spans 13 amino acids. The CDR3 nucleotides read TGCAGTGCCCCTAAAAGGGTTCGGGAGACCCAGTACTTC. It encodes CSAPKRVRETQYF.

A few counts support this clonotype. The DNA of the CDR3 is TGTGCCAGCAGCCAGGACAGGGGATGGGCCGGGGTGAAAGGCACAGATACGCAGTATTTT. Amino acids: CASSQDRGWAGVKGTDTQYF. The J gene is TRBJ2-3, the V gene TRBV4-2; 9 bases align to TRBD1. Trimming removed 3 bases from V and 1 base from J; junction bases left unmatched: 17. CDR3 length equals 20 residues. The V gene's germline CDR1 is LGHNA and CDR2 YNFKEQ.

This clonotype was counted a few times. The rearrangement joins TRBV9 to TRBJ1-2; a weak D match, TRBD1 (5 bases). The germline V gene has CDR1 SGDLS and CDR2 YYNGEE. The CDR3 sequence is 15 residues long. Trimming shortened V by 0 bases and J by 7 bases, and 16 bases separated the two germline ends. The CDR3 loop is CASSVDGGRLSGYTF. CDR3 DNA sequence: TGTGCCAGCAGCGTAGATGGGGGAAGGTTGAGTGGCTACACCTTC.

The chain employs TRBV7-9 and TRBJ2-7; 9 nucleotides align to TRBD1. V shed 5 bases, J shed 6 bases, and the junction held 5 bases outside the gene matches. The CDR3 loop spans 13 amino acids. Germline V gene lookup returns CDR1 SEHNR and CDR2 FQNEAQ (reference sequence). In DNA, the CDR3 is TGTGCCAGCAGCCCGGGGGGACAGGGCGAGCAGTACTTC. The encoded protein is CASSPGGQGEQYF.

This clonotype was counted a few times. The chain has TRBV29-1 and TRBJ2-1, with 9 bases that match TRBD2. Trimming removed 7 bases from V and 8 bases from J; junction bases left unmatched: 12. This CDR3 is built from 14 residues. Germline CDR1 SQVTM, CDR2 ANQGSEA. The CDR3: CSAPRSGGLDEQFF. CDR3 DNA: TGCAGCGCCCCGAGGAGCGGGGGGTTGGATGAGCAGTTCTTC.

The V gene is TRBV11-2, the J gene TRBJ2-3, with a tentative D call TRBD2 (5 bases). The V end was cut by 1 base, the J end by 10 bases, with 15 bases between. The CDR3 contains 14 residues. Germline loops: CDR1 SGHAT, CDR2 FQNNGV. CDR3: CASSLVPSWGAQYF. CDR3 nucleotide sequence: TGTGCCAGCAGCTTAGTTCCTAGCTGGGGAGCGCAGTATTTT.

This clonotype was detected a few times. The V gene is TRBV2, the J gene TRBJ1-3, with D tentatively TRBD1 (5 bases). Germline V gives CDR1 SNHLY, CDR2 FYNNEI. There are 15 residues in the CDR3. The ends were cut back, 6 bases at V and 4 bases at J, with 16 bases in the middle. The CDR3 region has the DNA TGTGCCAGCAGCGGCCACCCGGGGCACGGAAACACCATATATTTT. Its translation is CASSGHPGHGNTIYF. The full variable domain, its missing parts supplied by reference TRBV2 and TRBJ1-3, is EPEVTQTPSHQVTQMGQEVILRCVPISNHLYFYWYRQILGQKVEFLVSFYNNEISEKSEIFDDQFSVERPDGSNFTLKIRSTKLEDSAMYFCASSGHPGHGNTIYFGEGSWLTVV.

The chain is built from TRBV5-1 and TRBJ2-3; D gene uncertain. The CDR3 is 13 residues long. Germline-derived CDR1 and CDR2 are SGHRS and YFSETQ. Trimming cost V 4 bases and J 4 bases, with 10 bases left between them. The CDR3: CASSDQIADTQYF. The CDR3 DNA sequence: TGCGCCAGCAGCGATCAGATTGCAGATACGCAGTATTTT.